This T cell receptor (beta chain) emerged from a study of T cell responses to AZD1222 COVID-19 vaccine. Libraries were prepared by immunoSEQ multiplex PCR; TCRdb keeps only in-frame clonotypes and omits some of them. Here the sample spans 90,000 to 150,000 clones, over 85% being singletons. V was clipped by 4 bases and J by 5 bases, with 14 bases between them. The length of the CDR3 is 15 residues. The V gene's germline CDR1 is KGHDR and CDR2 SFDVKD. V is TRBV24-1 and J is TRBJ2-1; the D gene could be TRBD1 or TRBD2 (5 bases each). The starting material was peripheral blood, obtained on day 0 of AZD1222 vaccination. The TCR originated in an adult in good health. The CDR3 sequence: CATSDRPGTNNEQFF. The CDR3 region has the DNA TGTGCCACCAGTGACCGACCCGGGACCAACAATGAGCAGTTCTTC.